A single sample is the source of the 27 T cell receptor beta chains below, sequenced in a study of PD-1 blockade in classical Hodgkin lymphoma (dated by TCRdb to 2019 to 2021). The label giving this sample's time point can be read as: cycle 4 day 1 (C4D1), after less than 7 weeks of nivolumab. Every trial patient had relapsed following autologous stem cell transplantation, and prior brentuximab vedotin exposure was what differed among cohorts A, B and C. Library preparation used the immunoSEQ multiplex PCR assay. TCRdb limited this immuneACCESS table to in-frame rearrangements with V and J called. A share of clones is missing; checked studies link under half to unresolved V genes, and the rest is unexplained. Here the sample has tens of thousands of clones; 90% occur a single time. 2.5% to 3.5% of the sample goes to the ten largest clones. Sequencing used peripheral blood mononuclear cells (PBMCs), obtained before the fourth cycle of nivolumab. The source of these receptors is a human donor with classical Hodgkin lymphoma.

The chain carries TRBV4-2 and TRBJ2-5; 11 bases align to TRBD2. Looked up from germline, CDR1 is LGHNA and CDR2 is YNFKEQ. The CDR3 loop spans 16 amino acids. Unmatched junction bases numbered 9, after V lost 4 bases and J lost 5 bases. CDR3 protein: CASSLQSSGGGETQYF. The DNA for the CDR3 is TGTGCCAGCAGCCTACAGAGTAGCGGGGGGGGTGAGACCCAGTACTTC.

CDR3 residues: CASSQDRGNHEQYF. The DNA for the CDR3 is TGTGCCAGCAGCCAAGATCGGGGGAATCACGAGCAGTACTTC. This chain joins TRBV4-2 and TRBJ2-7, with D perhaps TRBD2 (6 bases). V was clipped by 0 bases and J by 5 bases, with 11 bases between them. Germline loops: CDR1 LGHNA, CDR2 YNFKEQ. The CDR3 consists of 14 residues.

The chain is built from TRBV30 and TRBJ2-5; D is unclear. The CDR3 totals 11 residues. The V gene lost 4 bases and the J gene lost 1 base, with 4 bases spanning the gap. CDR1 and CDR2 (germline): GTSNPN, SVGIG (reference sequence). The CDR3 DNA reads TGTGCCTGGAAGGCCCAAGAGACCCAGTACTTC. This gives the protein CAWKAQETQYF.

This sequence joins TRBV28 and TRBJ2-7; 7 bases fit TRBD1. The CDR3 has 12 amino acids. J lost 4 bases, V lost 6 bases, and 3 bases had no gene match. From germline, CDR1 is MDHEN and CDR2 SYDVKM. CDR3 nucleotides: TGTGCCAGCAGCAAACAGGGGTACGAGCAGTACTTC. As protein: CASSKQGYEQYF.

This chain joins TRBV14 and TRBJ2-2, with unresolved D. This CDR3 has 16 residues. The germline V gene encodes CDR1 SGHDN and CDR2 FVKESK. The ends were cut back, 1 base at V and 0 bases at J, with 9 bases in the middle. The CDR3 bases are TGTGCCAGCAGCCAAGGACGGTTCGCGAACACCGGGGAGCTGTTTTTT. It encodes CASSQGRFANTGELFF.

The chain has TRBV6-5 and TRBJ1-5; D may be TRBD1 (6 bases). CDR1 MNHEY and CDR2 SVGAGI come from the germline V gene. Trimming cost V 6 bases and J 1 base, with 13 bases left between them. The CDR3 runs 15 residues. The CDR3 sequence is CASRTGTPSNQPQHF. Written as DNA, the CDR3 is TGTGCCAGCAGAACCGGGACACCGAGCAATCAGCCCCAGCATTTT.

In its sample, this clone was seen once. Here the CDR3 DNA reads TGTGCCAGTAGTAGAGGAGACAGGGTCTGGGATTCACCCCTCCACTTT. This gives the protein CASSRGDRVWDSPLHF. This chain uses TRBV19 with TRBJ1-6; 7 bases agree with TRBD1. This CDR3 is built from 16 residues. The J segment lost 8 bases and the V segment lost 4 bases, leaving 11 bases of the junction unmatched. The germline CDR1 and CDR2 sequences are LNHDA and SQIVND (reference sequence).

This rearrangement joins TRBV21-1 to TRBJ2-6; TRBD1 was called by the table and not checked on the DNA. TRBV21-1 constitutes a pseudogene. The CDR3 is 20 residues long. CDR3 in DNA: TGTGCCAGCAGCGCCCCCCGACAGGGGACCGCCCACTCTGGGGCCAACGTCCTGACTTTC. It translates to CASSAPRQGTAHSGANVLTF.

The V and J genes are TRBV5-3 and TRBJ2-5, with D perhaps matching TRBD2 (5 bases). TRBV5-3 is filed as an ORF, its function uncertain. V was shortened by 8 bases and J by 11 bases, with 28 bases between the two germline ends. The length of the CDR3 is 15 residues. In nucleotides, the CDR3 is TGTGCCAGCAGCCCTTTAACCAGTGGGGTGTGGGAGCAGTACTTC. Translating it yields CASSPLTSGVWEQYF.

CDR3 residues: CASSLGGPAEQFF. The CDR3 region has the DNA TGTGCCAGCAGCTTAGGGGGGCCCGCTGAGCAGTTCTTC. The gene calls are TRBV11-2 and TRBJ2-1, with TRBD1 as a possible D gene (6 bases). V dropped 1 base and J dropped 9 bases, with 10 bases sitting between them. The CDR3 is 13 amino acids. CDR1 is SGHAT, CDR2 FQNNGV, per germline.

This clone was seen only a few times. The chain joins TRBV7-8 to TRBJ2-3, with 10 positions matching TRBD1. CDR1 is SGHVS, CDR2 FQNEAQ, per germline. The V gene end was trimmed by 5 bases and the J gene end by 8 bases; junction bases not matched to a gene: 13. This CDR3 is 16 amino acids long. The CDR3 protein is CASSIRTGGLGGTQYF. The CDR3 nucleotides read TGTGCCAGCAGCATCAGGACAGGGGGATTAGGAGGTACGCAGTATTTT.

This clone was detected a few times. The chain recombines TRBV18 with TRBJ1-1; TRBD1 matches 9 bases. The CDR3 is made up of 18 amino acids. V was clipped by 4 bases and J by 0 bases; unmatched bases: 12. Germline V lookup: CDR1 KGHSH, CDR2 LQKENI. In DNA, the CDR3 is TGTGCCAGCTCACAAACGCTCCCGGACAGGGGCTTGAACACTGAAGCTTTCTTT. This translates into CASSQTLPDRGLNTEAFF. The whole variable domain, filled in from reference TRBV18 and TRBJ1-1, reads NAGVMQNPRHLVRRRGQEARLRCSPMKGHSHVYWYRQLPEEGLKFMVYLQKENIIDESGMPKERFSAEFPKEGPSILRIQQVVRGDSAAYFCASSQTLPDRGLNTEAFFGQGTRLTVV.

CDR3 residues: CASTRSYTEAFF. In nucleotides, the CDR3 is TGTGCCAGCACCCGATCCTACACTGAAGCTTTCTTT. The chain couples TRBV28 to TRBJ1-1; D call uncertain. The CDR3 consists of 12 residues. Trimming pared 7 bases from V and 3 bases from J, leaving 9 bases between. Per the germline V gene, CDR1 is MDHEN and CDR2 is SYDVKM.

V usage is TRBV6-5 and J usage is TRBJ1-1; D possibly corresponds to TRBD1 (5 bases). V lost 2 bases and J lost 7, with 17 bases in between. CDR3 length equals 15 residues. Germline V gives CDR1 MNHEY, CDR2 SVGAGI. CDR3 nucleotide sequence: TGTGCCAGCAGTTACGACCCGGGACGTGCCAATGAAGCTTTCTTT. It yields the protein CASSYDPGRANEAFF.

The chain links TRBV7-3 to TRBJ1-4; D gene ambiguous. Germline loops: CDR1 SGHTA, CDR2 FQGTGA. The length of the CDR3 is 14 residues. V lost 4 bases and J 3 bases, leaving 9 bases between the germline ends. CDR3 protein: CASSYSGPNEKLFF. CDR3 sequence (DNA): TGTGCCAGCAGCTACTCCGGACCTAATGAAAAACTGTTTTTT. Supplemented by reference TRBV7-3 and TRBJ1-4, the full variable domain reads GAGVSQTPSNKVTEKGKYVELRCDPISGHTALYWYRQSLGQGPEFLIYFQGTGAADDSGLPNDRFFAVRPEGSVSTLKIQRTERGDSAVYLCASSYSGPNEKLFFGSGTQLSVL.

The V call is TRBV9, the J call TRBJ1-4, with D perhaps matching TRBD1 (6 bases). Trimming removed 4 bases from V and 7 bases from J, with 17 bases in between. Germline V gene data show CDR1 as SGDLS and CDR2 as YYNGEE. This CDR3 has 15 residues. DNA for the CDR3: TGTGCCAGCAGCACGAGGCCGGGGGCAATTGAAAAACTGTTTTTT. This gives the protein CASSTRPGAIEKLFF.

The chain employs TRBV18 and TRBJ1-3; unclear D gene. The length of the CDR3 is 16 residues. CDR1 and CDR2 (germline): KGHSH, LQKENI. Trimming left V 2 bases short and J 0 bases short, with 11 bases between. DNA for the CDR3: TGTGCCAGCTCACCAAGACCAGGAGACTCTGGAAACACCATATATTTT. It encodes CASSPRPGDSGNTIYF.

The chain joins TRBV28 to TRBJ1-1; D is undetermined. The CDR3 has 14 amino acids. V was trimmed by 3 bases and J by 10 bases, leaving 18 bases between them. Looked up from germline, CDR1 is MDHEN and CDR2 is SYDVKM. CDR3: CASSLTAPAGGAFF. The CDR3 region has the DNA TGTGCCAGCAGTTTGACGGCGCCTGCGGGCGGAGCTTTCTTT. Filled out from reference TRBV28 and TRBJ1-1, the complete variable domain reads DVKVTQSSRYLVKRTGEKVFLECVQDMDHENMFWYRQDPGLGLRLIYFSYDVKMKEKGDIPEGYSVSREKKERFSLILESASTNQTSMYLCASSLTAPAGGAFFGQGTRLTVV.

This sequence joins TRBV10-2 and TRBJ1-2; weak D call: TRBD1 (6 bases). The CDR3 runs to 14 residues. V lost 8 bases and J 2 bases, leaving 15 bases between the germline ends. From germline, CDR1 is WSHSY and CDR2 SAAADI. The CDR3 DNA reads as TGCGCCAGCGGCTATACCGACAGGAACTATGGCTACACCTTC. Translation gives CASGYTDRNYGYTF.

The chain uses TRBV13 and TRBJ1-4; no firm D call. The ends were cut back, 5 bases at V and 0 bases at J, with 10 bases in the middle. There are 15 residues in the CDR3. Per the germline V gene, CDR1 is PRHDT and CDR2 is FYEKMQ (reference sequence). This CDR3 is CASSPSPATNEKLFF. In DNA form, the CDR3 reads TGTGCCAGCAGCCCCTCACCTGCAACTAATGAAAAACTGTTTTTT. Full variable domain (remainder filled in from reference TRBV13 and TRBJ1-4): AAGVIQSPRHLIKEKRETATLKCYPIPRHDTVYWYQQGPGQDPQFLISFYEKMQSDKGSIPDRFSAQQFSDYHSELNMSSLELGDSALYFCASSPSPATNEKLFFGSGTQLSVL.

The gene calls are TRBV7-9 and TRBJ2-1, with D maybe TRBD1 (5 bases). This CDR3 is built from 15 residues. V lost 0 bases and J 5 bases, leaving 11 bases between the germline ends. Germline CDR1 is SEHNR and CDR2 is FQNEAQ (reference sequence). The CDR3 region has the DNA TGTGCCAGCAGCTTAGCTTTTCCAGGGCACAATGAGCAGTTCTTC. It specifies CASSLAFPGHNEQFF. Full variable domain (missing parts from reference TRBV7-9 and TRBJ2-1): DTGVSQNPRHKITKRGQNVTFRCDPISEHNRLYWYRQTLGQGPEFLTYFQNEAQLEKSRLLSDRFSAERPKGSFSTLEIQRTEQGDSAMYLCASSLAFPGHNEQFFGPGTRLTVL.

V and J are TRBV9 and TRBJ1-2; 11 bases agree with TRBD1. The CDR3 sequence is 13 residues long. In germline, CDR1 is SGDLS, CDR2 YYNGEE. V shed 2 bases and J 8 bases; nucleotides not matched to a gene: 2. DNA of the CDR3: TGTGCCAGCAGCGTGGGACAGGGGGACGGCTACACCTTC. Its translation: CASSVGQGDGYTF.

About this clone itself: Other DNA variants within this sample encode the same CDR3. The chain joins TRBV28 to TRBJ1-5; D may be TRBD1 (5 bases). The CDR3 is 16 amino acids. The V end lost 3 bases, the J end lost 0 bases, and 12 bases lay between the germline ends. The germline gives CDR1 MDHEN, CDR2 SYDVKM. The CDR3 coding sequence is TGTGCCAGCAGTTTGGGGTCAGGGTATAGCAATCAGCCCCAGCATTTT. It specifies CASSLGSGYSNQPQHF.

The rearrangement links TRBV15 to TRBJ1-2; the D is unclear. The CDR3 runs 13 residues. The germline CDR1 and CDR2 sequences are LNHNV and YYDKDF (reference sequence). Trimming stripped 4 bases from V and 4 bases from J, with 10 bases between. CDR3 sequence reads: CATSTGISYGYTF. In DNA form, the CDR3 reads TGTGCCACCAGCACGGGGATTTCCTATGGCTACACCTTC.

Worth noting for this clone: At one boundary the junction diverges from the germline segment, which might be a read error. The rearrangement uses TRBV9 and TRBJ2-2; TRBD2 aligns across 9 bases. Looked up from germline, CDR1 is SGDLS and CDR2 is YYNGEE. This CDR3 contains 15 residues. CDR3 sequence reads: CASSVGLAGSGGLFF. The CDR3 DNA is TGTGCCAGCAGCGTGGGACTAGCCGGGTCCGGGGGGCTGTTTTTT. Looking up the rest from reference TRBV9 and TRBJ2-2 gives the full variable domain: DSGVTQTPKHLITATGQRVTLRCSPRSGDLSVYWYQQSLDQGLQFLIQYYNGEERAKGNILERFSAQQFPDLHSELNLSSLELGDSALYFCASSVGLAGSGGLFFGEGSRLTVL.

This clone was observed a handful of times. This chain links TRBV19 with TRBJ1-2; possibly TRBD1 for D (5 bases). V was shortened by 1 base and J by 2 bases, with 14 bases between the two germline ends. The CDR3 has 16 residues. The V gene's germline CDR1 is LNHDA and CDR2 SQIVND (reference sequence). CDR3 nucleotide sequence: TGTGCCAGTAGTATAGGCGAAACGGGGGAGAACTATGGCTACACCTTC. This encodes CASSIGETGENYGYTF.

This chain's CDR3 is CATSRVLGDLDYEQYF. CDR3 DNA: TGTGCCACCAGCAGAGTATTGGGGGACCTCGATTACGAGCAGTACTTC. The chain has TRBV15 and TRBJ2-7; possibly TRBD1 or TRBD2 for D (5 bases each). Between the trimmed V and J ends, which lost 1 base and 4 bases, there was a span of 17 bases. CDR1 and CDR2 (germline): LNHNV, YYDKDF (reference sequence). This CDR3 region has 16 residues.